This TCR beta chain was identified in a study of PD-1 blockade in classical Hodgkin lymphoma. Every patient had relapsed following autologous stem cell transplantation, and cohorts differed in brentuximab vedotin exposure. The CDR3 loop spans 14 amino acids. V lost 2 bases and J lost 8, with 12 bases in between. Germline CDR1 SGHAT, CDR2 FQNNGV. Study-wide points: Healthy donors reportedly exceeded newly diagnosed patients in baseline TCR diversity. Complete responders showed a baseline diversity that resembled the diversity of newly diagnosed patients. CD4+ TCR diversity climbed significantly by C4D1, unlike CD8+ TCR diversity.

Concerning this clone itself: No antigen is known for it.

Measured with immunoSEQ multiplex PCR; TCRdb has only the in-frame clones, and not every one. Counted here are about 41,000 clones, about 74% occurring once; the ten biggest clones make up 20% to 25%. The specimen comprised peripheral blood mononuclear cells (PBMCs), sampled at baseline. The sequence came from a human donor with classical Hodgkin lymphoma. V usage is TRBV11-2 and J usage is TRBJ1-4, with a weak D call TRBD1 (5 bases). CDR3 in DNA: TGTGCCAGCAGCTTACTAGGGGAATGGGAAAAACTGTTTTTT. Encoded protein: CASSLLGEWEKLFF.